These 14 T cell receptor beta chains share one sample of origin, sequenced in a study of blood T cells in healthy people across ages. With a J-beta primer mix and a sample-barcoded 5' primer, a second PCR ran 7 to 11 cycles. MiXCR, run by TCRdb on the 5' RACE reads, gives a single entry per CDR3 protein. The sample has about 780,000 distinct CDR3 sequences; about 47% are singletons. Sequenced: blood. These receptors all come from a man older than 75 in good health.

The chain combines TRBV24-1 with TRBJ1-1; D not resolved. Germline CDR1 is KGHDR and CDR2 is SFDVKD. Trimming stripped 7 bases from V and 6 bases from J, with 8 bases between. The CDR3 extends over 11 amino acids. This chain's CDR3 is CATRRGPEAFF. In nucleotides, the CDR3 is TGTGCCACCAGAAGAGGCCCTGAAGCTTTCTTT.

The genes are TRBV28 and TRBJ2-1; 11 bases line up with TRBD2. Per germline, CDR1 MDHEN and CDR2 SYDVKM. The CDR3 contains 15 residues. Germline trimming cut 5 bases from V and 5 bases from J; bases unmatched to any gene: 5. The chain's CDR3 is CASSETSGSNNEQFF. The DNA of the CDR3 is TGTGCCAGCAGTGAAACTAGCGGGAGCAACAATGAGCAGTTCTTC.

This chain connects TRBV7-7 to TRBJ2-5; D not resolved. The CDR3 is 14 residues long. Trimming removed 1 base from V and 2 bases from J, with 8 bases in between. Germline loops: CDR1 SSHAT, CDR2 FNYEAQ (reference sequence). The CDR3 bases are TGTGCCAGCAGCTTAGTCACAGAACAAGAGACCCAGTACTTC. Encoded protein: CASSLVTEQETQYF.

Turning to this clonotype: A much larger clone differs from this one at a single base, so this may be a read error. The CDR3 nucleotides are TGTGCCAGCAGTTTGGGGGTGGGCTACGAGCAGTTCTTC. Translation gives CASSLGVGYEQFF. The genes are TRBV28 and TRBJ2-1; the D gene could be TRBD1 or TRBD2 (5 bases each). Germline CDR1 and CDR2: MDHEN and SYDVKM. V was pared by 3 bases and J by 10 bases, with 13 bases between. CDR3 size: 13 residues.

The J gene is TRBJ2-1, the V gene TRBV29-1; the match to TRBD2 covers 9 bases. CDR3 length: 14 residues. From germline, CDR1 is SQVTM and CDR2 ANQGSEA. V gave up 4 bases and J gave up 4 bases; unmatched junction bases: 5. CDR3 sequence (DNA): TGCAGCGTTGCTGGCGGGAGGGTGTACAATGAGCAGTTCTTC. This encodes CSVAGGRVYNEQFF.

This clonotype was detected a few times. This sequence joins TRBV7-9 and TRBJ2-1; TRBD2 agrees at 10 bases. The CDR3 length is 15 residues. CDR1 and CDR2 from the germline V gene are SEHNR and FQNEAQ (reference sequence). V was pared by 10 bases and J by 6 bases, with 12 bases of the junction left unmatched. Here the CDR3 reads CANQLVAGGSNEQFF. The CDR3 nucleotides are TGTGCCAACCAGCTGGTAGCGGGAGGTTCCAATGAGCAGTTCTTC.

This clonotype appeared a few times. The genes are TRBV6-2 or TRBV6-3 and TRBJ2-5; 13 positions agree with TRBD2. V was clipped by 7 bases and J by 4 bases; unmatched bases: 3. Germline CDR1 and CDR2: MNHEY and SVGEGT. The CDR3 has 14 residues. CDR3 sequence: CASKGLAGVETQYF. Here the CDR3 DNA reads TGTGCCAGCAAAGGACTAGCGGGAGTAGAGACCCAGTACTTC.

This CDR3 reads CSARDRSLGTNEQYF. The CDR3 bases are TGCAGTGCTAGAGATCGATCTCTAGGGACTAACGAGCAGTACTTC. The V gene is TRBV20-1, the J gene TRBJ2-7; 7 bases match TRBD2. Per germline, CDR1 DFQATT and CDR2 SNEGSKA (reference sequence). CDR3 size: 15 residues. V lost 0 bases, J lost 5 bases, and 10 bases stayed unmatched.

The V and J genes are TRBV4-2 and TRBJ2-1, with 14 bases lining up with TRBD2. The CDR3 is 15 residues long. With 0 bases clipped from V and 12 bases from J, the junction kept 4 bases outside the gene matches. Germline CDR1 is LGHNA and CDR2 is YNFKEQ. CDR3 DNA: TGTGCCAGCAGCCAAGATGGACTAGCGGGAGGTGGGCAGTTCTTC. The encoded protein is CASSQDGLAGGGQFF.

The chain combines TRBV21-1 with TRBJ1-4; the table's D call, TRBD1, was not checked against the DNA. TRBV21-1 is a listed pseudogene. The CDR3 is 14 residues long. The chain's CDR3 is CASSNQGSNEKLFF. The CDR3, as DNA: TGTGCCAGCAGCAATCAGGGGTCTAATGAAAAACTGTTTTTT.

V is TRBV7-9 and J is TRBJ2-3, with 9 bases identical to TRBD1. The CDR3 length is 18 residues. Germline CDR1 reads SEHNR; CDR2 reads FQNEAQ (reference sequence). V shed 5 bases, J shed 1 base, and the junction held 13 bases outside the gene matches. The CDR3 protein is CASSTSTGGPVGTDTQYF. The DNA of the CDR3 is TGTGCCAGCAGCACCTCGACAGGGGGGCCGGTTGGCACAGATACGCAGTATTTT.

J is TRBJ2-3 and V is TRBV5-1, with 9 bases aligning to TRBD1. Germline CDR1 SGHRS, CDR2 YFSETQ. V shed 0 bases, J shed 0 bases, and the junction held 5 bases outside the gene matches. This CDR3 spans 17 amino acids. CDR3 sequence (DNA): TGCGCCAGCAGCTTGGAGGAAGGGACAGGGAGCACAGATACGCAGTATTTT. It translates to CASSLEEGTGSTDTQYF.

Concerning this clonotype: An end of the junction does not agree with germline; a read error may underlie this. V and J are TRBV20-1 and TRBJ2-7; D is undetermined. Germline V gene data show CDR1 as DFQATT and CDR2 as SNEGSKA (reference sequence). This CDR3 has 15 residues. The CDR3 loop is CSVRDPLLGVPVQYF. The CDR3 coding sequence is TGCAGTGTTAGAGATCCCCTCCTAGGAGTACCGGTGCAGTACTTC.

This chain joins TRBV6-2 or TRBV6-3 and TRBJ2-7; possibly TRBD1 or TRBD2 for D (5 bases each). V was clipped by 6 bases and J by 0 bases, with 12 bases between them. CDR3 length equals 14 residues. Germline CDR1 reads MNHEY; CDR2 reads SVGEGT. DNA of the CDR3: TGTGCCAGCAGCCGGGACGTGAGCTCCTACGAGCAGTACTTC. Translation gives CASSRDVSSYEQYF.